The next 5 T cell receptor beta chains were all read from a single sample in a study of neurological immune-mediated disorders. MiXCR was run by TCRdb on the 5' RACE reads, yielding one entry per CDR3 protein. The sample comprises 80,000 to 95,000 distinct CDR3 sequences, under 4.5% of which are singletons, and 2.9% rests with the top ten. Material for sequencing was PBMCs. The receptors were gathered from a woman in her forties or fifties with multiple sclerosis.

Only a few counts were recorded for this clonotype. A much larger clone differs from this one at a single base, so this may be a read error. This chain links TRBV5-6 with TRBJ1-5; a weak D match, TRBD1 (6 bases). The CDR3 spans 15 residues. Germline-derived CDR1 and CDR2 are SGHDT and YYEEEE. Deletions cut 2 bases from V and 1 base from J, with 10 bases between. CDR3 DNA: TGTGCCAGCAGCTTAGGGGGTAGGAGCAATCAGCCCCAGCATTTT. Protein: CASSLGGRSNQPQHF.

This clonotype was detected ten times or more. The chain couples TRBV5-1 to TRBJ1-1; D might be TRBD1 (5 bases). V was shortened by 0 bases and J by 0 bases, with 9 bases between the two germline ends. The germline gives CDR1 SGHRS, CDR2 YFSETQ. There are 15 residues in the CDR3. The CDR3 sequence: CASSLAGKLNTEAFF. The CDR3, as DNA: TGCGCCAGCAGCTTGGCAGGGAAATTGAACACTGAAGCTTTCTTT.

This clonotype appeared a few times. A much bigger clone sits one base away, suggesting this may be a read error. The final CDR3 position lacks the conserved phenylalanine or tryptophan, pointing to a likely read error. The chain has TRBV25-1 and TRBJ1-2, with 7 bases identical to TRBD1. The V gene end was trimmed by 6 bases and the J gene end by 7 bases; junction bases not matched to a gene: 8. Germline CDR1 reads MGHDK; CDR2 reads SYGVNS. The CDR3 loop spans 13 amino acids. The CDR3 protein is CASRGQDISGYTC. The CDR3 DNA is TGTGCCAGCAGAGGACAGGATATCAGTGGCTACACCTGC.

This clonotype showed up many times. The V and J genes are TRBV4-1 and TRBJ1-2; 9 bases agree with TRBD1. The CDR3 sequence is 14 residues long. J lost 2 bases, V lost 8 bases, and 6 bases had no gene match. The germline V gene has CDR1 MGHRA and CDR2 YSYEKL. The CDR3 here is CASSRDRANYGYTF. The CDR3 DNA reads as TGCGCCAGCTCCCGGGACAGGGCAAACTATGGCTACACCTTC.

This clonotype was observed at least ten times. The CDR3 loop reads CASRAWSGTNTEAFF. In DNA form, the CDR3 reads TGTGCCAGCAGAGCCTGGTCCGGGACGAACACTGAAGCTTTCTTT. The rearrangement uses TRBV7-2 and TRBJ1-1; D may be TRBD1 (5 bases). This CDR3 comprises 15 residues. Trimming took 6 bases from V and 1 from J, leaving 15 bases between them. CDR1 SGHTA and CDR2 FQGNSA come from the germline V gene.